Sequencing of this TCR beta chain was carried out in a study of T cells in Graves' hyperthyroidism and ophthalmopathy. The wider study: The initial diagnosis was the point when peripheral blood was collected, ahead of any treatment.

For Graves' hyperthyroidism to be stable, ophthalmopathy could not progress within 18 months. The CDR3 covers 13 residues. Trimming cost V 1 base and J 7 bases, with 8 bases left between them. Germline-derived CDR1 and CDR2 are MNHEY and SMNVEV (reference sequence). This clonotype was detected ten times or more. What it binds is not known. Findings and limits, study-wide: Among clonotypes expanded in thyroid above 0.001, most were also found in blood. It was a median about 6.5 months before onset that the model predicted ophthalmopathy.

Template material for amplifying TCR beta CDR3 regions consisted of RNA transcripts. Initially, a first-round RT-PCR of the TCR CDR3 employed the HTBI primer set. TCRdb independently ran MiXCR on the multiplex PCR reads; one entry per CDR3 protein. Here the sample spans 300,000 to 400,000 distinct CDR3 sequences, roughly 21% being singletons. The clonotype originates from a woman aged 50 to 60 with Graves' hyperthyroidism. Input material: blood. The chain uses TRBV27 and TRBJ2-1; no firm D call. CDR3 loop: CASSLWEGNEQFF. Written as DNA, the CDR3 is TGTGCCAGCAGTTTATGGGAAGGGAATGAGCAGTTCTTC.